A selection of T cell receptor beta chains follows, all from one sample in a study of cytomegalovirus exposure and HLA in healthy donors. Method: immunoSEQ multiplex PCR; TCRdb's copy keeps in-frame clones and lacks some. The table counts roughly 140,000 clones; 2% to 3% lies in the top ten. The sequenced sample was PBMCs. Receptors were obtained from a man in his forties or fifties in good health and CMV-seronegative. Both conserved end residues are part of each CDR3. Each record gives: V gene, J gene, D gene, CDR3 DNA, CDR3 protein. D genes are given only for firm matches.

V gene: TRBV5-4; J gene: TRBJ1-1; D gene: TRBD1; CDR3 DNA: TGTGCCAGCAGCTTGACAGGGGGTAGGACTGAAGCTTTCTTT; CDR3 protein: CASSLTGGRTEAFF
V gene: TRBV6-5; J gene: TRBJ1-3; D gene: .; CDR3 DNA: TGTGCCAGTCGACCGGTCAGGGGATCTGGAAACACCATATATTTT; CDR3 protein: CASRPVRGSGNTIYF
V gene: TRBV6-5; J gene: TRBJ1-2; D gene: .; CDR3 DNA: TGTGCCAGCAGTTACTCAGGGGGGGACCGCTACACCTTC; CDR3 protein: CASSYSGGDRYTF
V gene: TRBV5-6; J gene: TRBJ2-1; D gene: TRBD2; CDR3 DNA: TGTGCCAGCAGCTTGGTTAGCGGGGGACGCAATGAGCAGTTCTTC; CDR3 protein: CASSLVSGGRNEQFF
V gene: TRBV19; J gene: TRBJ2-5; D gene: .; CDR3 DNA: TGTGCCAGTAGTATAGAGTGGAAACTACAAGAGACCCAGTACTTC; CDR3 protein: CASSIEWKLQETQYF
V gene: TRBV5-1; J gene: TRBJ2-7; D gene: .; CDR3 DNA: TGCGCCAGCAGCGGGGGGGCTAGCTACGAGCAGTACTTC; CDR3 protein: CASSGGASYEQYF
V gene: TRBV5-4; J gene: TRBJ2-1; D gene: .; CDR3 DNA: TGTGCCAGCAGCTTGTGGGGGCTGAGCTCCTACAATGAGCAGTTCTTC; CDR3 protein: CASSLWGLSSYNEQFF
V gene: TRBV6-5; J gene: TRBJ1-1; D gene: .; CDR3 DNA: TGTGCCAGCAGTTACCTACAGAGATACACTGAAGCTTTCTTT; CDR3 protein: CASSYLQRYTEAFF
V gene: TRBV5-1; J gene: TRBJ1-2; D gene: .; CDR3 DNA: TGCGCCAGCAGCTCCTCGGGGGGCTATGGCTACACCTTC; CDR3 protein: CASSSSGGYGYTF
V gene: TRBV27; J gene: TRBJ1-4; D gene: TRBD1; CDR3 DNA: TGTGCCAGCAGCGGACAGGGTTGGGGTGAAAAACTGTTTTTT; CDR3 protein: CASSGQGWGEKLFF
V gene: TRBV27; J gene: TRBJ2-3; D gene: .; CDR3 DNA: TGTGCCAGCAGTTGGTCAGGCCGCACAGATACGCAGTATTTT; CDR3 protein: CASSWSGRTDTQYF
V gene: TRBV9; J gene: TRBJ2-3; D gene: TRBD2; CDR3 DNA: TGTGCCAGCAGCGTTGCTAGCGGGGGGTTCAGCACAGATACGCAGTATTTT; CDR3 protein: CASSVASGGFSTDTQYF
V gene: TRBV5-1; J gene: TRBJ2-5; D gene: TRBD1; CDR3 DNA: TGCGCCAGCAGGACAGGGAGCGAAGAGACCCAGTACTTC; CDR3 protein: CASRTGSEETQYF
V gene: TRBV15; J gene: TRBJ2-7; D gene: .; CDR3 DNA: TGTGCCACCAGGGGCGCAGGGGGGCCCCCCTACGAGCAGTACTTC; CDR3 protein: CATRGAGGPPYEQYF
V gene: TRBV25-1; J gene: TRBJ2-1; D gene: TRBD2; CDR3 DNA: TGTGCCAGCAGGCCCCCGAGGGGACTAGCGGGGAATGAGCAGTTCTTC; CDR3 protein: CASRPPRGLAGNEQFF
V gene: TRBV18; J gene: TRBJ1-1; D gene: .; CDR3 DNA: TGTGCCAGCTCACAACAGACGAACACTGAAGCTTTCTTT; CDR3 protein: CASSQQTNTEAFF
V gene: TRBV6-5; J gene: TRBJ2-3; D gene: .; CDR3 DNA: TGTGCCAGCAAACTATGGACAGAGACAGATACGCAGTATTTT; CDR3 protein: CASKLWTETDTQYF
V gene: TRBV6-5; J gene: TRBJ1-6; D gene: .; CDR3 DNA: TGTGCCAGCAGTTTCAACCGGGACACATATAATTCACCCCTCCACTTT; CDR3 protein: CASSFNRDTYNSPLHF
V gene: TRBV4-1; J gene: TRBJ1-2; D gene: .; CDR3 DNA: TGCGCCAGCAGCCAGTTTTACCAGGGGATCGACTATGGCTACACCTTC; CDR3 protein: CASSQFYQGIDYGYTF
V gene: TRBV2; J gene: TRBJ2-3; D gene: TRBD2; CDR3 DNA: TGTGCCAGCAGGGCGGCTAGCGGTGTCACAGATACGCAGTATTTT; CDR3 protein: CASRAASGVTDTQYF
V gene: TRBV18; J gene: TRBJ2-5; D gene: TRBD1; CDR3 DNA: TGTGCCAGCTCACCGGACAGGGACCTCCAAGAGACCCAGTACTTC; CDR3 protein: CASSPDRDLQETQYF
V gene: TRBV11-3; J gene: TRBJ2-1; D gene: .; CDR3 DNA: TGTGCCAGCAGCCCAGGGGGGCTCAATGAGCAGTTCTTC; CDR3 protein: CASSPGGLNEQFF
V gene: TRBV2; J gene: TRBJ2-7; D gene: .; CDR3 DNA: TGTGCCAGCAGAGGGCAGGGGAGCTCCTACGAGCAGTACTTC; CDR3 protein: CASRGQGSSYEQYF
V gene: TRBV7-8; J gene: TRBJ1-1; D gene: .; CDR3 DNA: TGTGCCAGCAGCTTAACAGGGAACACTGAAGCTTTCTTT; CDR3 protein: CASSLTGNTEAFF
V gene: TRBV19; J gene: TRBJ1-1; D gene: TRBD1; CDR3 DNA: TGTGCCAGTAGTCACGGACAGGGTTACACTGAAGCTTTCTTT; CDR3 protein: CASSHGQGYTEAFF
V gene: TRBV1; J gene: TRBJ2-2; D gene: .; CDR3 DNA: TGCACCAGCAGCCAAGAAATCCCGGGGGGGCCGGTCGGGGAGCTGTTTTTT; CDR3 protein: CTSSQEIPGGPVGELFF
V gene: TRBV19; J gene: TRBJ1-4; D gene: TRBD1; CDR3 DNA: TGTGCCAGTAGTTGGACAGGGACTAATGAAAAACTGTTTTTT; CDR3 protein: CASSWTGTNEKLFF
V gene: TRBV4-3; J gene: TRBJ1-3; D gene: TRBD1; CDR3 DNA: TGCGCCAGCAGCCAAGAGCAGGGGGCAGGTGGAAACACCATATATTTT; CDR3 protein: CASSQEQGAGGNTIYF
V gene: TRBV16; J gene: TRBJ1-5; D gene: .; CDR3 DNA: TGTGCCAGCAGCCAAGCAGGACAAAGCAATCAGCCCCAGCATTTT; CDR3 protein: CASSQAGQSNQPQHF
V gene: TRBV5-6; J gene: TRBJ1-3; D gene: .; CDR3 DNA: TGTGCCAGCAGCTCAGGGTTTGCTGGAAACACCATATATTTT; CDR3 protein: CASSSGFAGNTIYF
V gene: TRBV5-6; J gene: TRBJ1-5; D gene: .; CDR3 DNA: TGTGCCAGCAGCATCCTCCGGGATCACCTTAATAGCAATCAGCCCCAGCATTTT; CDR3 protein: CASSILRDHLNSNQPQHF
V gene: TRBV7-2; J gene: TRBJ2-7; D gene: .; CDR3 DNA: TGTGCCAGCAGCCTAGGGATCGAGGGCTACGAGCAGTACTTC; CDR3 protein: CASSLGIEGYEQYF
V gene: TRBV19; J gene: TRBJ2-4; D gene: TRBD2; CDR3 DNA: TGTGCCAGTACTCCAAGTCTAGCGGGGGGGCCGGGGTACTTC; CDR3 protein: CASTPSLAGGPGYF
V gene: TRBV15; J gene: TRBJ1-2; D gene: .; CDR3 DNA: TGTGCCACCAGCAGCAACGGGAACTATGGCTACACCTTC; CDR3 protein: CATSSNGNYGYTF
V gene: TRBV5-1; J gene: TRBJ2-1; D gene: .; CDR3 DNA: TGCGCCAGCAAACTGCAAGCGGAAAATGAGCAGTTCTTC; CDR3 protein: CASKLQAENEQFF
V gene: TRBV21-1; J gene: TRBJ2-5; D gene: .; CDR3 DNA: TGTGCCAGCAGCGTTAAACAGGGGGCTGGAGAGACCCAGTACTTC; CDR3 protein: CASSVKQGAGETQYF
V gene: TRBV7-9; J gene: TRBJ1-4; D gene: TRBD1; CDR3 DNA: TGTGCCAGCAGCTTAGACAGGGGACTAGGGTCACGGAATGAAAAACTGTTTTTT; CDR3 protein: CASSLDRGLGSRNEKLFF
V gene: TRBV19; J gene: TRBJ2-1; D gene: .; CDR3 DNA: TGTGCCAGTAGTATAGGTTGGAGGGGCAGGGGGGCCTACAATGAGCAGTTCTTC; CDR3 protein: CASSIGWRGRGAYNEQFF
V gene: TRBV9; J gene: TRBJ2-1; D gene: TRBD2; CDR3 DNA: TGTGCCAGCAGTCCAGCGGGGGACCCTTACAATGAGCAGTTCTTC; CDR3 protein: CASSPAGDPYNEQFF
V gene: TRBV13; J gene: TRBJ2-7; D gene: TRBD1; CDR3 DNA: TGTGCCAGCAGCTCTACCCGACAGGGTAGAACCTACGAGCAGTACTTC; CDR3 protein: CASSSTRQGRTYEQYF
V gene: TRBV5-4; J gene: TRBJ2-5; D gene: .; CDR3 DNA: TGTGCCAGCAGCTCCAGGGAGACCCAGTACTTC; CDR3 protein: CASSSRETQYF
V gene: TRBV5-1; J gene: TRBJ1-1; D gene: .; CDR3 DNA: TGCGCCAGCAGCTCGACTACAGGGTCGGTCACTGAAGCTTTCTTT; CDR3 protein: CASSSTTGSVTEAFF